These 15 T cell receptor beta chains originate from one sample sequenced in a study of naive and memory T cell subsets (dated by TCRdb to about 2017). Preparation of the library involved 5' RACE. Sequencing was carried out with an Illumina MiSeq. The ligated cDNA was amplified by four rounds of PCR, in which nested alpha and beta constant region primers were used together with the SP2 primer. TCRdb reprocessed the public reads (quality trimming at Q25 with fastp, clone calling with MiXCR) and kept in-frame beta chains. Identical CDR3 proteins give one entry, which carries the most common genes and DNA. Recorded for this sample are 56,000 or so distinct CDR3 sequences; around 8% of them occurred a single time. Of the sample, nearly 10% is held by the ten largest clones. The study reported a robust and sensitive protocol to amplify, sequence and analyze TCRs, based on 3' ligation of a UMI-containing oligonucleotide to TCR cDNA.

Every receptor here comes from a female donor in good health.

At least ten counts were recorded for this clonotype. V and J are TRBV18 and TRBJ1-6; D unresolved. Germline CDR1 and CDR2: KGHSH and LQKENI. The CDR3 loop spans 15 amino acids. V lost 5 bases to trimming and J lost 5 bases, with 13 bases between them. The CDR3 protein is CASSEFAWNNSPLHF. In nucleotides, the CDR3 is TGTGCCAGCTCAGAATTTGCGTGGAATAATTCACCCCTCCACTTT.

This clonotype was found a few times. The V call is TRBV2, the J call TRBJ1-2; no firm D call. CDR1 and CDR2 from the germline V gene are SNHLY and FYNNEI. Trimming stripped 8 bases from V and 0 bases from J, with 10 bases between. The CDR3 spans 13 residues. In nucleotides, the CDR3 is TGTGCCAGCGGAGACGGCACTAACTATGGCTACACCTTC. Translated, it gives CASGDGTNYGYTF.

This clonotype was recorded a few times. This rearrangement joins TRBV6-2 or TRBV6-3 to TRBJ2-2, with TRBD1 matching over 8 bases. Germline V gene lookup returns CDR1 MNHEY and CDR2 SVGEGT. The CDR3 is made up of 16 amino acids. J lost 7 bases, V lost 2 bases, and 9 bases had no gene match. The CDR3 loop reads CASSYPPTGDIGELFF. CDR3 nucleotide sequence: TGTGCCAGCAGTTACCCCCCGACAGGGGATATCGGGGAGCTGTTTTTT.

This clonotype was detected ten times or more. The rearrangement links TRBV7-2 to TRBJ2-3, with 8 bases fitting TRBD2. Losses at the gene ends were 5 bases for V and 5 bases for J; bases not matched to a gene: 9. This CDR3 is 15 amino acids long. The germline V gene has CDR1 SGHTA and CDR2 FQGNSA. The CDR3 here is CASSQKGLAGDTQYF. CDR3 coding DNA: TGTGCCAGCAGCCAAAAAGGACTAGCCGGAGATACGCAGTATTTT.

This chain joins TRBV6-2 or TRBV6-3 and TRBJ2-7, with D perhaps given as TRBD1 or TRBD2 (6 bases each). V gave up 6 bases and J gave up 1 base, with 16 bases separating them. The CDR3 runs 15 residues. Germline CDR1 and CDR2: MNHEY and SVGEGT. The CDR3 protein is CASSPYWGASYEQYF. The CDR3 DNA is TGTGCCAGCAGCCCATACTGGGGGGCTTCCTACGAGCAGTACTTC.

This chain links TRBV7-9 with TRBJ1-2; D call uncertain. The CDR3 is 13 amino acids. Looked up from germline, CDR1 is SEHNR and CDR2 is FQNEAQ (reference sequence). Trimming cost V 5 bases and J 0 bases, with 7 bases left between them. The CDR3 protein is CASSDRTNYGYTF. The CDR3 bases are TGTGCCAGCAGCGACCGTACTAACTATGGCTACACCTTC.

V and J are TRBV13 and TRBJ2-3, with 16 nucleotides matching TRBD2. The trim removed 5 bases at V and 0 bases at J, leaving 8 bases unmatched. This CDR3 spans 19 amino acids. Germline CDR1 is PRHDT and CDR2 is FYEKMQ (reference sequence). CDR3 nucleotides: TGTGCCAGCAGCAATCCGGGACTAGCGGGGGGGGCTAGCACAGATACGCAGTATTTT. It yields the protein CASSNPGLAGGASTDTQYF.

This clonotype was observed a handful of times. The V and J genes are TRBV7-2 and TRBJ2-3; the D gene is possibly TRBD1 (6 bases). The CDR3 totals 12 residues. The ends were cut back, 4 bases at V and 11 bases at J, with 13 bases in the middle. Germline values: CDR1 SGHTA, CDR2 FQGNSA. The CDR3: CASSSDSGMQYF. CDR3 DNA: TGTGCCAGCAGCTCGGACAGTGGTATGCAGTATTTT. The variable domain in full, completed from reference TRBV7-2 and TRBJ2-3, reads GAGVSQSPSNKVTEKGKDVELRCDPISGHTALYWYRQSLGQGLEFLIYFQGNSAPDKSGLPSDRFSAERTGGSVSTLTIQRTQQEDSAVYLCASSSDSGMQYFGPGTRLTVL.

This sequence joins TRBV7-2 and TRBJ1-1; D perhaps matches TRBD1 (6 bases). In germline, CDR1 is SGHTA, CDR2 FQGNSA. With 5 bases removed from V and 11 bases from J, the gap between germline ends came to 18 bases. CDR3 length: 13 residues. DNA for the CDR3: TGTGCCAGCAGCCCCTCGAATAGGCAGGGGGCTTTCTTT. Amino acids: CASSPSNRQGAFF.

This clonotype was counted at least ten times. The chain has TRBV6-2 or TRBV6-3 and TRBJ1-5; unclear D gene. The CDR3 sequence is 13 residues long. V shed 4 bases and J shed 6 bases, with 10 bases lying between them. CDR1 is MNHEY and CDR2 is SVGEGT in the germline V gene. CDR3 bases: TGTGCCAGCAGTTCCGACACTCGTCAGCCCCAGCATTTT. Translation gives CASSSDTRQPQHF.

A note on this clonotype: A much larger clone differs from this one at a single base, so this may be a read error. The chain couples TRBV13 to TRBJ1-1; D perhaps matches TRBD1 (6 bases). The CDR3 consists of 14 residues. The germline V gene has CDR1 PRHDT and CDR2 FYEKMQ (reference sequence). CDR3 coding DNA: TGTGCCAGCAGCTCCGGGACACTGGACACTGAAGATTTCTTT. Translating it yields CASSSGTLDTEDFF.

The chain uses TRBV6-5 and TRBJ2-2; D is tentatively TRBD1 or TRBD2 (5 bases each). V was pared by 6 bases and J by 8 bases, with 16 bases between. The CDR3 consists of 14 residues. Germline CDR1 is MNHEY and CDR2 is SVGAGI. The CDR3 DNA reads as TGTGCCAGCAGGGACCCGGGGCTTTCGGGGGAGCTGTTTTTT. Its protein is CASRDPGLSGELFF.

This rearrangement joins TRBV6-2 or TRBV6-3 to TRBJ2-7, with D possibly being TRBD1 (6 bases). Per the germline V gene, CDR1 is MNHEY and CDR2 is SVGEGT. The CDR3 totals 14 residues. V was pared by 5 bases and J by 1 base, with 12 bases between. The CDR3 loop is CASSMDRFSYEQYF. CDR3 nucleotides: TGTGCCAGCAGTATGGACAGATTTTCCTACGAGCAGTACTTC.

This chain connects TRBV7-9 to TRBJ2-5; D gene ambiguous. There are 14 residues in the CDR3. V dropped 1 base and J dropped 2 bases, with 8 bases sitting between them. Germline V lookup: CDR1 SEHNR, CDR2 FQNEAQ (reference sequence). CDR3 region: CASSLGSSQETQYF. The CDR3 bases are TGTGCCAGCAGCTTAGGGTCGTCACAAGAGACCCAGTACTTC.

This clonotype was seen more than once but under ten times. The chain uses TRBV7-2 and TRBJ2-3, with TRBD2 matching over 8 bases. There are 16 residues in the CDR3. J lost 1 base, V lost 0 bases, and 3 bases had no gene match. Germline CDR1 SGHTA, CDR2 FQGNSA. CDR3 in amino acids: CASSLALSGGTDTQYF. The CDR3 DNA is TGTGCCAGCAGCTTAGCGCTTAGCGGGGGCACAGATACGCAGTATTTT.